This T cell receptor beta chain was observed in a study of shared clonotypes between healthy human individuals. The CDR3 totals 18 residues. The V and J ends lost 6 bases and 0 bases respectively, with 22 bases between them. Per the germline V gene, CDR1 is MNHEY and CDR2 is SMNVEV (reference sequence). With respect to this clone: The target antigen is unknown.

Findings and limits, study-wide: The study found roughly 5% of naive CD4 clonotypes shared across a few donors. Genetic and exposure-history diversity was limited by the small donor number.

Here immunoSEQ multiplex PCR was the method, and the copy in TCRdb shows in-frame clones only, minus some. This table holds 2 million to 2.5 million clones, 92% found once. The receptor comes from a man aged 18 to 29 in good health. Some clones in this sample may be carry-over from other donors' samples. The genes are TRBV27 and TRBJ2-3; the D gene is possibly TRBD2 (6 bases). The sequenced material came from naive CD4+ T cells from PBMCs. The subset was: CD45RA+ positively selected. CDR3 loop: CASSRDRRPSVSTDTQYF. The CDR3 DNA is TGTGCCAGCAGCCGTGACCGAAGACCTAGCGTTAGCACAGATACGCAGTATTTT.